Here is one T cell receptor beta chain with its context. The antigen it binds to is not known. No much larger clonotype is one base removed from it; base qualities were not supplied. The germline V gene (reference sequence) sets CDR1 to DFQATT and CDR2 to SNEGSKA. V is pared back by 6 bases and J by 3 bases, with 21 bases lying between the germline termini. The CDR3 numbers 15 residues from cysteine through phenylalanine. Only the CDR3 portion is preserved as DNA: 45 bases, with reading frame beginning at the first base. These data belong to a study of CD8 T cells in Susac syndrome (dated by TCRdb to the late 2010s). Describing the broader study: The study used repertoire sequencing to test whether antigen drove CD8+ T cell activation and differentiation in Susac syndrome. The clonality of the CD8+ T cell repertoire was compared across around twelve healthy donors, roughly 14 Susac syndrome patients and around 15 multiple sclerosis patients.

RNA was extracted using the RNeasy kit, and about 0.45 to 1 microgram was reverse transcribed with random hexamers. The immunoSEQ multiplex PCR assay, which covers 54 Vbeta and 13 Jbeta segments, was used to amplify TCR beta CDR3 regions. Bias from PCR amplification was corrected by using a synthetic template baseline for primer optimization and for computational correction. Per the authors' processing: Only productive sequences were kept, with reads annotated to V, D and J genes according to IMGT and analyzed in immunoSEQ Analyzer. Clonality was computed as one minus Shannon entropy normalized by log2 of the number of productive unique sequences. For each patient and control, public and private clones were evaluated within the 100 most prevalent clones. Clones were defined as Susac-specific when absent from the healthy and MS cohorts, from approximately 970 published viral clones and from other ImmuneACCESS disease sequences. TCRdb trimmed public reads at Q25 via fastp, called clones via MiXCR and kept in-frame beta chains. Each entry merges the rows of one CDR3 protein and shows their most common DNA and genes. The authors' filters were not applied to this entry. A total of roughly 140,000 distinct CDR3 sequences appear in this sample, roughly 94% of them only once. The ten largest clonotypes hold approximately 0.25% of the sample.

Peripheral blood CD8+ and CD4+ T cells from healthy donors, Susac syndrome patients and multiple sclerosis patients were profiled by high-throughput TCR beta sequencing. Healthy donors were included as age- and sex-matched controls. Bulk CD8+ and CD4+ T cells were purified magnetically by negative isolation, whereas CD8+ TEMRA cells were enriched by FACS. Blood was collected in EDTA tubes and processed within 24 hours, with PBMCs isolated through density gradient centrifugation. PBMCs destined for TCR sequencing were cryopreserved in liquid nitrogen and later thawed in a 37 °C water bath. A purity of at least 90% was achieved for sorted or isolated CD4+, CD8+ and CD8+ TEMRA cells. Broad study findings and their caveats: The study acknowledged that relatively few individuals were included in the TCR sequencing and HLA analysis.

The sample consisted of CD8+ T cells from PBMCs. In this chain, TRBV20-1 is recombined with TRBJ2-7, and possibly TRBD2, on 5 matching bases. This receptor was obtained from a human donor in good health. The CDR3 amino acid sequence is: CSARNSSFNYYEQYF. Here is the DNA: TGCAGTGCCAGAAACTCTAGCTTCAACTACTACGAGCAGTACTTC.